These 21 T cell receptor beta chains were all obtained from the same sample, sequenced in a study of PD-L1 blockade in urothelial cancer. Some clones are missing from TCRdb's copy, which holds only in-frame ones; the method was immunoSEQ multiplex PCR. There are roughly 42,000 clones in the sample; 75% to 95% occur only once, and approximately 7.9% lies in the top ten. Time point described: peripheral blood 6 weeks after treatment start. The sample consisted of PBMCs, taken around atezolizumab (anti-PD-L1) treatment. These receptors came from a man aged 70 or older with urothelial cancer.

The chain carries TRBV4-1 and TRBJ2-1, with D maybe TRBD2 (6 bases). CDR3 length equals 15 residues. Germline V gives CDR1 MGHRA, CDR2 YSYEKL. V lost 3 bases, J lost 5 bases, and 14 bases lay in between. In DNA form, the CDR3 reads TGCGCCAGCAGCCAGCAGCGGGCGCCCCACAATGAGCAGTTCTTC. Its protein is CASSQQRAPHNEQFF.

V and J are TRBV18 and TRBJ2-1; a possible D gene is TRBD2 (5 bases). Germline values: CDR1 KGHSH, CDR2 LQKENI. V was shortened by 7 bases and J by 1 base, with 11 bases between the two germline ends. This CDR3 comprises 14 residues. This CDR3 is CASFPGGSYNEQFF. Written as DNA, the CDR3 is TGTGCCAGCTTCCCAGGCGGGTCCTACAATGAGCAGTTCTTC.

The chain has TRBV5-1 and TRBJ1-4; 7 nucleotides line up with TRBD1. CDR3 length: 14 amino acids. Germline V lookup: CDR1 SGHRS, CDR2 YFSETQ. V dropped 4 bases and J dropped 4; count of bases not matched to a gene: 4. This CDR3 reads CASSIGDSNEKLFF. The CDR3 DNA follows: TGCGCCAGCAGCATTGGGGACAGTAATGAAAAACTGTTTTTT. Looking up the rest from reference TRBV5-1 and TRBJ1-4 gives the full variable domain: KAGVTQTPRYLIKTRGQQVTLSCSPISGHRSVSWYQQTPGQGLQFLFEYFSETQRNKGNFPGRFSGRQFSNSRSEMNVSTLELGDSALYLCASSIGDSNEKLFFGSGTQLSVL.

The V call is TRBV4-2, the J call TRBJ2-1; no clear D gene. The ends were cut back, 2 bases at V and 8 bases at J, with 16 bases in the middle. Looked up from germline, CDR1 is LGHNA and CDR2 is YNFKEQ. The CDR3 runs 15 residues. The CDR3 DNA follows: TGTGCCAGCAGCCAATTCGGTTCTAGAAACGATGAGCAGTTCTTC. This codes for CASSQFGSRNDEQFF.

The chain has TRBV6-5 and TRBJ1-2; D perhaps matches TRBD1 (5 bases). Germline values: CDR1 MNHEY, CDR2 SVGAGI. V was cut by 5 bases and J by 7 bases, with 14 bases left in between. This CDR3 comprises 13 residues. CDR3 nucleotides: TGTGCCAGCAGTCGAGATAGGGGCGCTGGCTACACCTTC. Translating it yields CASSRDRGAGYTF.

The chain carries TRBV10-3 and TRBJ2-3; 14 bases fit TRBD2. The germline gives CDR1 ENHRY, CDR2 SYGVKD. The CDR3 loop spans 21 amino acids. The ends lost 2 bases at V and 4 bases at J; junction bases unmatched: 17. The CDR3 nucleotides read TGTGCCATCAGTGAGACATCCGGGACTAGCGGGAGTAAAGGGGTCCCAGATACGCAGTATTTT. It is translated as CAISETSGTSGSKGVPDTQYF.

The chain has TRBV27 and TRBJ1-2; D gene uncertain. The CDR3 is 14 amino acids. Germline V gives CDR1 MNHEY, CDR2 SMNVEV (reference sequence). V was pared by 2 bases and J by 8 bases, with 15 bases between. CDR3: CASSLTQVGGGYTF. CDR3 DNA: TGTGCCAGCAGTTTAACCCAGGTTGGAGGGGGCTACACCTTC.

The J gene is TRBJ2-5, the V gene TRBV28, with D unresolved. The CDR3 has 14 amino acids. Trimming took 4 bases from V and 5 from J, leaving 14 bases between them. CDR1 is MDHEN, CDR2 SYDVKM, per germline. CDR3 sequence reads: CASSSPLGPETQYF. The DNA of the CDR3 is TGTGCCAGCAGTTCTCCCCTTGGCCCGGAGACCCAGTACTTC.

The rearrangement links TRBV19 to TRBJ2-2; 7 bases match TRBD2. Unmatched junction bases numbered 4, after V lost 8 bases and J lost 4 bases. Germline V gives CDR1 LNHDA, CDR2 SQIVND (reference sequence). This CDR3 has 13 residues. The CDR3 is CASGRGGTGELFF. Written as DNA, the CDR3 is TGTGCCAGTGGGAGGGGCGGCACCGGGGAGCTGTTTTTT.

This clone was seen a single time. This rearrangement joins TRBV15 to TRBJ2-2, with TRBD1 as a possible D gene (6 bases). Germline CDR1 reads LNHNV; CDR2 reads YYDKDF (reference sequence). With 2 bases removed from V and 4 bases from J, the gap between germline ends came to 17 bases. The CDR3 consists of 17 residues. The CDR3 DNA follows: TGTGCCACCAGCAGACGGACAGTCAGAGGGGGCACCGGGGAGCTGTTTTTT. Translation: CATSRRTVRGGTGELFF.

The chain joins TRBV7-9 to TRBJ2-5, with a tentative D call TRBD1 (6 bases). The CDR3 is 15 amino acids. V lost 5 bases and J 5 bases, leaving 18 bases between the germline ends. Per germline, CDR1 SEHNR and CDR2 FQNEAQ (reference sequence). The CDR3 spells CASSDPGHGRETQYF. In DNA, the CDR3 is TGTGCCAGCAGCGACCCGGGACATGGACGGGAGACCCAGTACTTC.

The V and J genes are TRBV29-1 and TRBJ2-2; 9 bases agree with TRBD2. The J segment lost 2 bases and the V segment lost 4 bases, leaving 2 bases of the junction unmatched. CDR1 and CDR2 from the germline V gene are SQVTM and ANQGSEA. This CDR3 is built from 14 residues. The CDR3 spells CSVGLAANTGELFF. The CDR3, as DNA: TGCAGCGTTGGACTAGCGGCAAACACCGGGGAGCTGTTTTTT.

A single count supports this clone. The chain joins TRBV7-9 to TRBJ2-1, with D unresolved. The V and J ends lost 1 base and 13 bases respectively, with 8 bases between them. The V gene's germline CDR1 is SEHNR and CDR2 FQNEAQ (reference sequence). The CDR3 length is 11 residues. CDR3 nucleotide sequence: TGTGCCAGCAGCTTAGGAGTTTATCAGTTCTTC. It codes for CASSLGVYQFF.

This chain joins TRBV28 and TRBJ1-2; D is undetermined. CDR3 size: 13 residues. CDR1 is MDHEN, CDR2 SYDVKM, per germline. Trimming took off 3 bases at V and 6 bases at J, with 11 bases between the two ends. The CDR3 DNA reads TGTGCCAGCAGTTTGGGTGGGAGGAATGGCTACACCTTC. It translates to CASSLGGRNGYTF.

The V and J genes are TRBV28 and TRBJ2-1; 11 bases are shared with TRBD1. Germline CDR1 reads MDHEN; CDR2 reads SYDVKM. The V and J ends lost 4 bases and 5 bases, in that order; junction bases with no gene match: 7. The CDR3 runs to 16 residues. CDR3 in DNA: TGTGCCAGCAGTTCCAGCGGACAGGGGGCTCACAATGAGCAGTTCTTC. Protein: CASSSSGQGAHNEQFF. The entire variable domain, with the rest obtained from reference TRBV28 and TRBJ2-1, is as follows: DVKVTQSSRYLVKRTGEKVFLECVQDMDHENMFWYRQDPGLGLRLIYFSYDVKMKEKGDIPEGYSVSREKKERFSLILESASTNQTSMYLCASSSSGQGAHNEQFFGPGTRLTVL.

The CDR3 nucleotides read TGTGCCAGCAGTGTGGGGGGGTGGGCCGGGGAGCTGTTTTTT. Its protein is CASSVGGWAGELFF. The rearrangement links TRBV25-1 to TRBJ2-2; TRBD2 matches 7 bases. The CDR3 covers 14 residues. V shed 4 bases, J shed 6 bases, and the junction held 5 bases outside the gene matches. Per the germline V gene, CDR1 is MGHDK and CDR2 is SYGVNS.

V gene TRBV30 combines with J gene TRBJ2-7; a possible D gene is TRBD1 (6 bases). Trimming took 4 bases from V and 3 from J, leaving 19 bases between them. In germline, CDR1 is GTSNPN, CDR2 SVGIG (reference sequence). This CDR3 is 15 amino acids long. The CDR3 sequence is CAWKRTETLFYEQYF. CDR3 bases: TGTGCCTGGAAAAGGACAGAGACCCTATTCTACGAGCAGTACTTC.

The V gene is TRBV19, the J gene TRBJ2-5; unclear D gene. Germline lookup yields CDR1 LNHDA and CDR2 SQIVND (reference sequence). The V and J ends lost 4 bases and 5 bases respectively, with 20 bases between them. CDR3 length: 16 residues. In DNA, the CDR3 is TGTGCCAGTAGTAGTTACGGTCTAGATCGTCGTGAGACCCAGTACTTC. Amino acids: CASSSYGLDRRETQYF.

CDR3 sequence: CASSVDRVEQPQHF. As DNA, the CDR3 is TGTGCCAGCAGCGTGGACAGGGTGGAGCAGCCCCAGCATTTT. J is TRBJ1-5 and V is TRBV5-5; TRBD1 matches at 8 bases. The CDR3 consists of 14 residues. J lost 7 bases, V lost 4 bases, and 7 bases had no gene match. CDR1 is SGHKS, CDR2 YYEKEE, per germline (reference sequence). The full variable domain, completed using reference TRBV5-5 and TRBJ1-5, is DAGVTQSPTHLIKTRGQQVTLRCSPISGHKSVSWYQQVLGQGPQFIFQYYEKEERGRGNFPDRFSARQFPNYSSELNVNALLLGDSALYLCASSVDRVEQPQHFGDGTRLSIL.

The rearrangement links TRBV5-8 to TRBJ2-1; 12 bases fit TRBD2. The CDR3 contains 16 residues. In germline, CDR1 is SGHTS, CDR2 YDEGEE. The V and J ends lost 4 bases and 8 bases, in that order; junction bases with no gene match: 10. As DNA, the CDR3 is TGTGCCAGCAGCCGATACGGACTAGCGGGAATTGATGAGCAGTTCTTC. Amino acids: CASSRYGLAGIDEQFF. The complete variable domain, with remaining parts taken from reference TRBV5-8 and TRBJ2-1, reads EAGVTQSPTHLIKTRGQQATLRCSPISGHTSVYWYQQALGLGLQFLLWYDEGEERNRGNFPPRFSGRQFPNYSSELNVNALELEDSALYLCASSRYGLAGIDEQFFGPGTRLTVL.

The V gene is TRBV15, the J gene TRBJ1-5; TRBD1 is a possible D gene (5 bases). The CDR3 spans 16 residues. The germline CDR1 and CDR2 sequences are LNHNV and YYDKDF (reference sequence). Deletions cut 1 base from V and 0 bases from J, with 10 bases between. The CDR3 here is CATSRVRGGSNQPQHF. The CDR3 DNA reads TGTGCCACCAGCAGAGTGAGGGGAGGTAGCAATCAGCCCCAGCATTTT.